This TCR beta chain emerged from a study of cytomegalovirus exposure and HLA in healthy donors. Study as a whole: Genetic ancestry analysis placed approximately 78% of the 350 to 500 donors that were genotyped in the Caucasian-associated cluster.

In the PCR, 60 Vbeta and 13 Jbeta primers were used. Sequencing was performed with immunoSEQ multiplex PCR; in TCRdb, only in-frame clones are kept and a portion is missing. The sample includes 150,000 to 200,000 clones, 80% of them seen just once. Trimming stripped 3 bases from V and 2 bases from J, with 14 bases between. The CDR3 is 15 residues long. The V gene's germline CDR1 is SGHRS and CDR2 YFSETQ. The sequenced material came from PBMCs. The V call is TRBV5-1, the J call TRBJ1-2; D gene unclear. The clonotype originates from a human donor in good health. The CDR3 spells CASSSLQAPNYGYTF. For the CDR3, the DNA is TGCGCCAGCAGCTCTCTTCAGGCGCCCAACTATGGCTACACCTTC.